This passage covers 31 T cell receptor beta chains from one sample sequenced in a study of identical twins. TCRdb fed the 5' RACE reads into MiXCR, producing one record per CDR3 protein. The table shows under 1 million distinct CDR3 sequences, with roughly 12% occurring only once. These data were also reused for a study on yellow fever vaccine responses in identical twins.

Sequenced sample: PBMCs. These receptors were obtained from a young woman in good health.

There are a few counts of this clonotype. J is TRBJ2-5 and V is TRBV2, with 9 bases identical to TRBD1. CDR1 and CDR2 (germline): SNHLY, FYNNEI. The CDR3 length is 15 residues. The ends lost 6 bases at V and 6 bases at J; junction bases unmatched: 11. The CDR3 protein is CASRDGQGRLQTQYF. The CDR3 DNA reads as TGTGCCAGCAGGGACGGACAGGGGAGGTTACAGACCCAGTACTTC. The full variable domain, in which reference TRBV2 and TRBJ2-5 provide the parts outside the CDR3, is EPEVTQTPSHQVTQMGQEVILRCVPISNHLYFYWYRQILGQKVEFLVSFYNNEISEKSEIFDDQFSVERPDGSNFTLKIRSTKLEDSAMYFCASRDGQGRLQTQYFGPGTRLLVL.

The genes are TRBV19 and TRBJ2-5, with D perhaps matching TRBD1 (7 bases). This CDR3 is built from 16 residues. Germline lookup yields CDR1 LNHDA and CDR2 SQIVND (reference sequence). The germline V and J ends were trimmed by 3 bases and 1 base, with 15 bases remaining between them. The CDR3 nucleotides are TGTGCCAGTAGTATTGGAGGCGGGACAGCCCAAGAGACCCAGTACTTC. Translated: CASSIGGGTAQETQYF.

The gene calls are TRBV29-1 and TRBJ2-2; TRBD1 is a possible D gene (5 bases). Deletions cut 3 bases from V and 2 bases from J, with 13 bases between. The CDR3 runs 15 residues. Germline assignment: CDR1 SQVTM and CDR2 ANQGSEA. The CDR3 is CSVEPRTQNTGELFF. The DNA for the CDR3 is TGCAGCGTTGAGCCCCGGACACAAAACACCGGGGAGCTGTTTTTT.

The rearrangement links TRBV28 to TRBJ2-3, with D uncertain. Germline values: CDR1 MDHEN, CDR2 SYDVKM. CDR3 size: 14 residues. The ends were cut back, 8 bases at V and 0 bases at J, with 12 bases in the middle. Here the CDR3 DNA reads TGTGCCAGCTCCGCCGTCGCTAGCACAGATACGCAGTATTTT. As protein: CASSAVASTDTQYF.

This clonotype showed up many times. The J gene is TRBJ1-5, the V gene TRBV5-1; D unclear. CDR1 is SGHRS and CDR2 is YFSETQ in the germline V gene. The length of the CDR3 is 15 residues. V shed 0 bases and J shed 0 bases, with 7 bases lying between them. The CDR3 DNA follows: TGCGCCAGCAGCTTGGGGGCGGGTAGCAATCAGCCCCAGCATTTT. This sequence encodes CASSLGAGSNQPQHF. The entire variable domain, with the rest obtained from reference TRBV5-1 and TRBJ1-5, is as follows: KAGVTQTPRYLIKTRGQQVTLSCSPISGHRSVSWYQQTPGQGLQFLFEYFSETQRNKGNFPGRFSGRQFSNSRSEMNVSTLELGDSALYLCASSLGAGSNQPQHFGDGTRLSIL.

For the CDR3, the DNA is TGCAGTGCTAGCTACAGAGACCCCTACGAGCAGTACTTC. Translating gives CSASYRDPYEQYF. J is TRBJ2-7 and V is TRBV20-1; D unresolved. The CDR3 length is 13 residues. V lost 3 bases to trimming and J lost 2 bases, with 11 bases between them. The V gene's germline CDR1 is DFQATT and CDR2 SNEGSKA (reference sequence).

This clonotype was picked up a small number of times. J is TRBJ2-2 and V is TRBV6-4; D is perhaps TRBD1 or TRBD2 (6 bases each). The CDR3 is 15 residues long. V was pared by 2 bases and J by 5 bases, with 12 bases between. Germline values: CDR1 MRHNA, CDR2 SNTAGT. In DNA form, the CDR3 reads TGTGCCAGCAGTGACGAGACAGGAGGGACCGGGGAGCTGTTTTTT. Translating it yields CASSDETGGTGELFF.

In this sample, this clonotype turned up a few times. V usage is TRBV11-2 and J usage is TRBJ2-3; TRBD2 matches 12 bases. CDR1 is SGHAT and CDR2 is FQNNGV in the germline V gene. Germline trimming cut 5 bases from V and 4 bases from J; bases unmatched to any gene: 4. There are 15 residues in the CDR3. The CDR3 reads CASSHLAGGPDTQYF. The CDR3 DNA is TGTGCCAGCAGCCACCTAGCGGGGGGGCCAGATACGCAGTATTTT.

The J gene is TRBJ2-6, the V gene TRBV12-3 or TRBV12-4, with D possibly being TRBD1 (5 bases). The CDR3 runs 15 residues. The V gene lost 6 bases and the J gene lost 1 base, with 10 bases spanning the gap. This chain's CDR3 is CASSSRVSGANVLTF. As DNA, the CDR3 is TGTGCCAGCAGCAGCAGGGTATCTGGGGCCAACGTCCTGACTTTC.

This clonotype was counted ten times or more. The gene calls are TRBV18 and TRBJ2-7; D is unclear. Germline CDR1 KGHSH, CDR2 LQKENI. V lost 5 bases and J 0 bases, leaving 2 bases between the germline ends. The CDR3 has 11 amino acids. The CDR3 nucleotides are TGTGCCAGCTCAATCTCCTACGAGCAGTACTTC. Amino acid sequence: CASSISYEQYF.

This clonotype was seen a few times. This chain links TRBV7-3 with TRBJ1-2, with D possibly matching TRBD1 (6 bases). V lost 5 bases and J lost 4, with 17 bases in between. Germline CDR1 and CDR2: SGHTA and FQGTGA. CDR3 length: 15 amino acids. CDR3 nucleotide sequence: TGTGCCAGCAGCCCCACTACAGGGCCCGTCTATGGCTACACCTTC. Protein sequence: CASSPTTGPVYGYTF. Full variable domain (remainder filled in from reference TRBV7-3 and TRBJ1-2): GAGVSQTPSNKVTEKGKYVELRCDPISGHTALYWYRQSLGQGPEFLIYFQGTGAADDSGLPNDRFFAVRPEGSVSTLKIQRTERGDSAVYLCASSPTTGPVYGYTFGSGTRLTVV.

V is TRBV28 and J is TRBJ2-3; D perhaps matches TRBD2 (6 bases). CDR1 MDHEN and CDR2 SYDVKM come from the germline V gene. CDR3 length equals 14 residues. Between the trimmed V and J ends, which lost 4 bases and 2 bases, there was a span of 10 bases. CDR3 DNA sequence: TGTGCCAGCAGTTCTGGCGGGGACACAGATACGCAGTATTTT. Translation gives CASSSGGDTDTQYF.

J is TRBJ2-3 and V is TRBV18, with 12 nucleotides matching TRBD2. The CDR3 is 18 amino acids. The V segment lost 4 bases and the J segment 0 bases; nucleotides outside the gene matches: 8. The germline V gene encodes CDR1 KGHSH and CDR2 LQKENI. The CDR3 region is CASSLGLAGTSSTDTQYF. DNA for the CDR3: TGTGCCAGCTCACTCGGACTAGCGGGGACCTCTAGCACAGATACGCAGTATTTT.

The chain uses TRBV28 and TRBJ2-3; TRBD2 matches at 13 bases. CDR1 and CDR2 from the germline V gene are MDHEN and SYDVKM. This CDR3 is 17 amino acids long. V lost 2 bases to trimming and J lost 5 bases; unmatched junction nucleotides: 7. The DNA for the CDR3 is TGTGCCAGCAGTTTACGGACTAGCGGGGGCCCCGGAGATACGCAGTATTTT. Amino acids: CASSLRTSGGPGDTQYF.

The chain recombines TRBV12-3 or TRBV12-4 with TRBJ1-5, with a tentative D call TRBD1 (5 bases). This CDR3 is built from 16 residues. Trimming removed 8 bases at V and 3 bases at J, with 20 bases between. Here the CDR3 reads CASDSSLGTNNQPQHF. CDR3 in DNA: TGTGCCAGCGATTCTAGCCTAGGGACTAACAATCAGCCCCAGCATTTT.

The chain recombines TRBV20-1 with TRBJ2-1; the D call may be TRBD1 or TRBD2 (5 bases each). CDR1 and CDR2 (germline): DFQATT, SNEGSKA (reference sequence). The V end lost 6 bases, the J end lost 5 bases, and 17 bases lay between the germline ends. The CDR3 is 14 amino acids. CDR3 region: CSAQRGGNNNEQFF. The CDR3 DNA sequence: TGCAGTGCCCAGAGGGGCGGAAACAACAATGAGCAGTTCTTC.

This chain connects TRBV9 to TRBJ2-1, with 10 positions matching TRBD2. Germline loops: CDR1 SGDLS, CDR2 YYNGEE. V shed 9 bases and J 0 bases; nucleotides not matched to a gene: 15. The CDR3 has 18 amino acids. CDR3 sequence: CATSFRTSGLSSYNEQFF. The CDR3 DNA reads TGTGCCACCTCTTTTAGGACTAGCGGTTTGAGCTCCTACAATGAGCAGTTCTTC.

The J gene is TRBJ1-5, the V gene TRBV10-3; D perhaps matches TRBD1 (5 bases). The CDR3 is 13 amino acids. CDR1 is ENHRY, CDR2 SYGVKD, per germline. Trimming removed 6 bases at V and 5 bases at J, with 11 bases between. The CDR3 sequence is CAIRLGPDQPQHF. The CDR3 DNA follows: TGTGCCATCAGGTTGGGACCTGATCAGCCCCAGCATTTT.

This clonotype has ten or more counts. The V and J genes are TRBV3-1 and TRBJ1-1, with TRBD1 identical over 10 bases. V shed 0 bases and J 5 bases; nucleotides not matched to a gene: 3. The CDR3 covers 15 residues. Per germline, CDR1 LGHDT and CDR2 YNNKEL (reference sequence). CDR3: CASSQETGGVTEAFF. The CDR3 DNA follows: TGTGCCAGCAGCCAAGAGACAGGGGGCGTTACTGAAGCTTTCTTT.

This sequence joins TRBV3-1 and TRBJ2-1; either TRBD1 or TRBD2 may supply D (7 bases each). The V gene's germline CDR1 is LGHDT and CDR2 YNNKEL (reference sequence). V was trimmed by 7 bases and J by 7 bases, leaving 17 bases between them. The CDR3 is made up of 14 amino acids. CDR3 sequence (DNA): TGTGCCAGCATTCGGCAGGGGGAGGGGAATGAGCAGTTCTTC. Translated, it gives CASIRQGEGNEQFF.

For this clonotype: This could be a read error, since a much larger clone is one nucleotide away. The chain couples TRBV7-2 to TRBJ2-5, with unresolved D. The V end lost 1 base, the J end lost 3 bases, and 6 bases lay between the germline ends. There are 13 residues in the CDR3. Germline assignment: CDR1 SGHTA and CDR2 FQGNSA. CDR3 amino acids: CASSLEVKETQYF. Written as DNA, the CDR3 is TGTGCCAGCAGCTTAGAGGTTAAAGAGACCCAGTACTTC.

This clonotype was seen more than once but under ten times. The chain employs TRBV7-9 and TRBJ1-1, with 10 bases fitting TRBD1. This CDR3 comprises 16 residues. Trimming took 1 base from V and 5 from J; bases not matched to a gene: 7. Germline CDR1 and CDR2: SEHNR and FQNEAQ (reference sequence). The CDR3 is CASSLVADRGLTEAFF. The DNA of the CDR3 is TGTGCCAGCAGCTTAGTCGCAGACAGGGGGCTGACTGAAGCTTTCTTT.

There are many counts of this clonotype. The chain couples TRBV7-9 to TRBJ1-5; D unresolved. CDR1 and CDR2 (germline): SEHNR, FQNEAQ (reference sequence). This CDR3 region has 14 residues. Trimming stripped 5 bases from V and 0 bases from J, with 8 bases between. This CDR3 reads CASSEDYSNQPQHF. The CDR3 bases are TGTGCCAGCAGCGAAGACTATAGCAATCAGCCCCAGCATTTT.

This clonotype showed up many times. V gene TRBV11-1 combines with J gene TRBJ2-2; TRBD2 matches 7 bases. Germline loops: CDR1 SGHAT, CDR2 FQDESV (reference sequence). Trimming took 7 bases from V and 0 from J; bases not matched to a gene: 17. CDR3 length: 19 residues. CDR3 nucleotides: TGTGCCAGCACCCGCCCCATGGGGCTGGGACTATCGAACACCGGGGAGCTGTTTTTT. Translation gives CASTRPMGLGLSNTGELFF.

J is TRBJ1-3 and V is TRBV2; D is uncertain. CDR1 SNHLY and CDR2 FYNNEI come from the germline V gene. Trimming cost V 7 bases and J 0 bases, with 16 bases left between them. The CDR3 consists of 16 residues. The chain's CDR3 is CASKVRLQSSGNTIYF. In DNA, the CDR3 is TGTGCCAGCAAGGTCCGGTTGCAGAGCTCTGGAAACACCATATATTTT. Full variable domain (rest looked up from reference TRBV2 and TRBJ1-3): EPEVTQTPSHQVTQMGQEVILRCVPISNHLYFYWYRQILGQKVEFLVSFYNNEISEKSEIFDDQFSVERPDGSNFTLKIRSTKLEDSAMYFCASKVRLQSSGNTIYFGEGSWLTVV.

This clonotype was seen a few times. The chain recombines TRBV5-1 with TRBJ2-3, with 9 nucleotides matching TRBD1. The ends lost 3 bases at V and 6 bases at J; junction bases unmatched: 11. Germline loops: CDR1 SGHRS, CDR2 YFSETQ. The CDR3 length is 16 residues. The CDR3 protein is CASSSGTGKGADTQYF. In nucleotides, the CDR3 is TGCGCCAGCAGCTCGGGGACAGGGAAAGGAGCGGATACGCAGTATTTT.

The chain recombines TRBV5-1 with TRBJ2-2; TRBD1 aligns across 7 bases. This CDR3 is 14 amino acids long. CDR1 is SGHRS, CDR2 YFSETQ, per germline. V dropped 4 bases and J dropped 7; count of bases not matched to a gene: 7. The CDR3 nucleotides are TGCGCCAGCAGCCCGACAGGGAATGGCGGGGAGCTGTTTTTT. Residues: CASSPTGNGGELFF.

This clonotype has a handful of counts. The CDR3 protein is CASSATTSGGPTDTQYF. CDR3 bases: TGTGCCAGCAGCGCCACGACTAGCGGGGGCCCCACAGATACGCAGTATTTT. The chain recombines TRBV9 with TRBJ2-3; 12 bases are a match to TRBD2. With 3 bases clipped from V and 2 bases from J, the junction kept 7 bases outside the gene matches. Germline V lookup: CDR1 SGDLS, CDR2 YYNGEE. There are 17 residues in the CDR3.

The rearrangement links TRBV5-1 to TRBJ2-6; 7 positions match TRBD1. V gave up 5 bases and J gave up 1 base; unmatched junction bases: 9. Germline lookup yields CDR1 SGHRS and CDR2 YFSETQ. This CDR3 spans 17 amino acids. The CDR3 sequence is CASSTGTAVSGANVLTF. As DNA, the CDR3 is TGCGCCAGCAGTACCGGGACAGCCGTGTCTGGGGCCAACGTCCTGACTTTC.

This chain links TRBV5-1 with TRBJ2-2; perhaps TRBD1 as D (6 bases). The CDR3 consists of 14 residues. V lost 5 bases and J 6 bases, leaving 14 bases between the germline ends. Looked up from germline, CDR1 is SGHRS and CDR2 is YFSETQ. The CDR3 DNA follows: TGCGCCAGCAGTCCCTTAAACAGGGCCGGGGAGCTGTTTTTT. As protein: CASSPLNRAGELFF. Supplemented by reference TRBV5-1 and TRBJ2-2, the full variable domain reads KAGVTQTPRYLIKTRGQQVTLSCSPISGHRSVSWYQQTPGQGLQFLFEYFSETQRNKGNFPGRFSGRQFSNSRSEMNVSTLELGDSALYLCASSPLNRAGELFFGEGSRLTVL.

CDR3: CASSAGSDVSYEQYF. CDR3 sequence (DNA): TGTGCCAGCAGCGCCGGATCTGATGTCTCCTACGAGCAGTACTTC. This chain links TRBV7-3 with TRBJ2-7; no clear D. The length of the CDR3 is 15 residues. Germline values: CDR1 SGHTA, CDR2 FQGTGA. V was pared by 5 bases and J by 0 bases, with 14 bases between.